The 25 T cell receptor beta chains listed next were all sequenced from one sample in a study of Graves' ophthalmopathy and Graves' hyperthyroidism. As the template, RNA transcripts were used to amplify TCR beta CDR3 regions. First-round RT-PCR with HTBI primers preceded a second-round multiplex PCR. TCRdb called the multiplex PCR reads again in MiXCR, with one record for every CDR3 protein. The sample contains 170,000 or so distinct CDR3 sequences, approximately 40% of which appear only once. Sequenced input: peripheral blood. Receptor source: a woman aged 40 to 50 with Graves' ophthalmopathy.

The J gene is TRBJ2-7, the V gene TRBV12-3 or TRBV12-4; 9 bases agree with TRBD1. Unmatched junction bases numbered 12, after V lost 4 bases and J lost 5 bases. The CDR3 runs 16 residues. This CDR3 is CASSSPLRDRAHEQYF. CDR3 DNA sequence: TGTGCCAGCAGTTCCCCCCTCCGGGACAGGGCCCACGAGCAGTACTTC.

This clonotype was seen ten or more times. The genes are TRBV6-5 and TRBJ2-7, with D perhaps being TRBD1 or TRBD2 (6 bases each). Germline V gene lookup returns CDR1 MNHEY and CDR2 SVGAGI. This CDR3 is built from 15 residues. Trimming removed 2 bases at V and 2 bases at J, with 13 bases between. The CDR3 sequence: CASSYEGGATYEQYF. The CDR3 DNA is TGTGCCAGCAGTTACGAGGGGGGTGCTACCTACGAGCAGTACTTC.

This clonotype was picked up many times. The CDR3 here is CAISEKGYEQYF. The DNA of the CDR3 is TGTGCCATCAGTGAGAAGGGTTACGAGCAGTACTTC. V gene TRBV10-3 combines with J gene TRBJ2-7; no clear D gene. The CDR3 is 12 amino acids. V lost 2 bases to trimming and J lost 4 bases, with 6 bases between them. CDR1 is ENHRY, CDR2 SYGVKD, per germline.

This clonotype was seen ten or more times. The CDR3: CASSPRTVYEQYF. Here the CDR3 DNA reads TGTGCCAGTAGTCCGCGGACAGTCTACGAGCAGTACTTC. This chain joins TRBV19 and TRBJ2-7, with D tentatively TRBD1 (6 bases). Germline lookup yields CDR1 LNHDA and CDR2 SQIVND (reference sequence). With 5 bases removed from V and 3 bases from J, the gap between germline ends came to 11 bases. The CDR3 is 13 residues long.

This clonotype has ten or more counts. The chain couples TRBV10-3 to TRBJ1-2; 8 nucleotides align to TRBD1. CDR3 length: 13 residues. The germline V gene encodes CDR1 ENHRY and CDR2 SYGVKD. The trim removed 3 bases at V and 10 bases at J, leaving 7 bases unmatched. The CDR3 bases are TGTGCCATCAGTGAACGGGGACAGGAGGACTACACCTTC. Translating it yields CAISERGQEDYTF.

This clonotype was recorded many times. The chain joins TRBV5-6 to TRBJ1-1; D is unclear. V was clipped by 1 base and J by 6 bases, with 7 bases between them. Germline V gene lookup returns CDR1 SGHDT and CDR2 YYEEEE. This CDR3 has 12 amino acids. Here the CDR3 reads CASSLFGAEAFF. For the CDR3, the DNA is TGTGCCAGCAGCTTGTTTGGGGCTGAAGCTTTCTTT.

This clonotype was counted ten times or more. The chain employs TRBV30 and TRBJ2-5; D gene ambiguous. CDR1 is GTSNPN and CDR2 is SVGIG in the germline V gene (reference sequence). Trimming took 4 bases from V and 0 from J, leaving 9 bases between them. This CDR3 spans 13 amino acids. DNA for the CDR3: TGTGCCTGGAACCCGAAGTACCAAGAGACCCAGTACTTC. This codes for CAWNPKYQETQYF.

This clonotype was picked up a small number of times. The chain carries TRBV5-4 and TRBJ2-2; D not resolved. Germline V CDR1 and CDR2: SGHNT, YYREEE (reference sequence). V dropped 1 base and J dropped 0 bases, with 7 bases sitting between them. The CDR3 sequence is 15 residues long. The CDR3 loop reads CASSLYSTNTGELFF. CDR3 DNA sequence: TGTGCCAGCAGCTTGTACAGTACGAACACCGGGGAGCTGTTTTTT.

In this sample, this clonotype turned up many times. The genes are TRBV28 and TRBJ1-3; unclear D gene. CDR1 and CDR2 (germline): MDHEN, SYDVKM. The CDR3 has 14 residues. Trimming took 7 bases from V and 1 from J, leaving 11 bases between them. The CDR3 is CASIREPSGNTIYF. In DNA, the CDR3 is TGTGCCAGCATTAGGGAGCCGTCTGGAAACACCATATATTTT.

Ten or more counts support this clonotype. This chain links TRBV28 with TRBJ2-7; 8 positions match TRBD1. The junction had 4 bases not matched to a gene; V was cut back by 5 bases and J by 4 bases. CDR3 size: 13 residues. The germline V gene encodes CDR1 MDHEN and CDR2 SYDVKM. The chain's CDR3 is CASSPGQGYEQYF. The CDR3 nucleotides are TGTGCCAGCAGTCCCGGACAGGGTTACGAGCAGTACTTC.

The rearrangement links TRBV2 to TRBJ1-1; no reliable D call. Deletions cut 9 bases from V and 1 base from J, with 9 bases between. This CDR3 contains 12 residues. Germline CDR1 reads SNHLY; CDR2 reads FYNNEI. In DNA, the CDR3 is TGTGCCAGTCGGGAAGGGAACACTGAAGCTTTCTTT. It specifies CASREGNTEAFF.

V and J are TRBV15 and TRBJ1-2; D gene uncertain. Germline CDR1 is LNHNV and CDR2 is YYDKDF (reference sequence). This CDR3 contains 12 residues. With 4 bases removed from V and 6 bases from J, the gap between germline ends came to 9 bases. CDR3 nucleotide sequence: TGTGCCACCAGCACCGGGGTCGATGGCTACACCTTC. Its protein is CATSTGVDGYTF.

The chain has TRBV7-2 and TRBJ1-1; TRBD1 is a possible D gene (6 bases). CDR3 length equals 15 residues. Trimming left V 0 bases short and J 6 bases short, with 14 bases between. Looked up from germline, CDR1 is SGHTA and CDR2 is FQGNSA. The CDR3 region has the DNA TGTGCCAGCAGCTTAGCGTTTACAGGGAGGGCTGAAGCTTTCTTT. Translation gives CASSLAFTGRAEAFF.

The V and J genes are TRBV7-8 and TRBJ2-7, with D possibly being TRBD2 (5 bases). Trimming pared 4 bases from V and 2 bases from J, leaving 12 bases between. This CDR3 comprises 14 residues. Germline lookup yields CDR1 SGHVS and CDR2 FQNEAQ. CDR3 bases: TGTGCCAGCAGCTCAGGCGGGCTCACCTACGAGCAGTACTTC. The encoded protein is CASSSGGLTYEQYF.

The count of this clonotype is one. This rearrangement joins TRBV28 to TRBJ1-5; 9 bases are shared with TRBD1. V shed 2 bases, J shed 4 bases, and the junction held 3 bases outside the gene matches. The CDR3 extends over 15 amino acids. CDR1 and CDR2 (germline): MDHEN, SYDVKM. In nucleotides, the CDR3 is TGTGCCAGCAGTTTAACAGGGGGCGAGAATCAGCCCCAGCATTTT. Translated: CASSLTGGENQPQHF.

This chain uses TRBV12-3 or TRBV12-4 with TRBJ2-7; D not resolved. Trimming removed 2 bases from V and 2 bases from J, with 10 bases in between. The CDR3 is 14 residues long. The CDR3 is CASSLRHDTYEQYF. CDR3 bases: TGTGCCAGCAGTTTACGGCACGACACCTACGAGCAGTACTTC.

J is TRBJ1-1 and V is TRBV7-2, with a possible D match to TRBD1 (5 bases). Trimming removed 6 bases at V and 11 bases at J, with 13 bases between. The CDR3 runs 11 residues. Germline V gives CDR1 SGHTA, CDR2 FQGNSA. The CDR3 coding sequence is TGTGCCAGCAGTTTAAGGGGTTCTGCTTTCTTT. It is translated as CASSLRGSAFF.

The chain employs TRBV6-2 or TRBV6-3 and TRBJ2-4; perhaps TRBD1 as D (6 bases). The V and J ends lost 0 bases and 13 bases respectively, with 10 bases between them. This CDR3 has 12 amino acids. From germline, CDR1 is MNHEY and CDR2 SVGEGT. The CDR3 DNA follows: TGTGCCAGCAGTTACTCACTTGGGGGCCAGTACTTC. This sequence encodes CASSYSLGGQYF.

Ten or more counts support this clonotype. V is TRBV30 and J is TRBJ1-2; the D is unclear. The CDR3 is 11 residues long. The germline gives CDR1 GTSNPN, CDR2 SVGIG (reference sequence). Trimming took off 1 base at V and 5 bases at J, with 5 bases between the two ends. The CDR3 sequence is CAWSGSYGYTF. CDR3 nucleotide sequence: TGTGCCTGGAGTGGGAGTTATGGCTACACCTTC.

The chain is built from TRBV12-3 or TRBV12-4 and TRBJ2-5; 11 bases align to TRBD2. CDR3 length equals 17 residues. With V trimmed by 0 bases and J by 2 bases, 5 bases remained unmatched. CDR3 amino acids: CASSLALAGGLQETQYF. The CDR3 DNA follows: TGTGCCAGCAGTTTAGCGCTAGCGGGGGGTCTACAAGAGACCCAGTACTTC.

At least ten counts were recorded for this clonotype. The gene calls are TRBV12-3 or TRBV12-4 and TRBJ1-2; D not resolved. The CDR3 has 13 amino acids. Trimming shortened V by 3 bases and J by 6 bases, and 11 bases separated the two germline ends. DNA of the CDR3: TGTGCCAGCAGTTTTGAGGGAATGGATGGCTACACCTTC. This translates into CASSFEGMDGYTF.

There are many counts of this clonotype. The CDR3 protein is CASTGSQHSPLHF. The CDR3 nucleotides are TGTGCCAGCACCGGGTCACAACATTCACCCCTCCACTTT. The V call is TRBV2, the J call TRBJ1-6, with D unresolved. The ends were cut back, 7 bases at V and 8 bases at J, with 12 bases in the middle. CDR3 length: 13 amino acids. The germline V gene encodes CDR1 SNHLY and CDR2 FYNNEI.

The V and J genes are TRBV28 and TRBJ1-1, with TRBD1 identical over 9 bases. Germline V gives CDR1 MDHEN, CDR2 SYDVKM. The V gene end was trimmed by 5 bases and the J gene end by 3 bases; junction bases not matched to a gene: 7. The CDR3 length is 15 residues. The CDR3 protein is CASSDTGGRDTEAFF. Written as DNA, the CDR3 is TGTGCCAGCAGTGATACAGGGGGCCGGGACACTGAAGCTTTCTTT.

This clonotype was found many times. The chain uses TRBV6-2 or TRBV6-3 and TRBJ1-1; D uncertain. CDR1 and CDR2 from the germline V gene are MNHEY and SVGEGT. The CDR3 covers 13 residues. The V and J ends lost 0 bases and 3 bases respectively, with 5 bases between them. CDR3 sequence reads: CASSYSGYTEAFF. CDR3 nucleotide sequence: TGTGCCAGCAGTTACTCCGGGTACACTGAAGCTTTCTTT.

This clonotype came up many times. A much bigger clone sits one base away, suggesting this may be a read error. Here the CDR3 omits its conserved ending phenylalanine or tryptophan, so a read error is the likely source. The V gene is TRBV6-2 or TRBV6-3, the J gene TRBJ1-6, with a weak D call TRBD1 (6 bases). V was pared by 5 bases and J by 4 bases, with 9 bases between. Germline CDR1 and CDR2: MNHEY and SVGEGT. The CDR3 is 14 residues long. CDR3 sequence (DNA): TGTGCCAGCAGTCCGGGACATTATAATTCACCCCTCCACTCT. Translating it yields CASSPGHYNSPLHS.